These 30 T cell receptor beta chains share one sample of origin, sequenced in a study of metastatic and nonmetastatic thyroid tumors. Not a single patient had been given any form of treatment at any point before undergoing thyroid surgery. TCRdb re-clonotyped the PCR reads through MiXCR. Seen here are around 4,700 clones, 23% observed once, and the top ten hold roughly a tenth. The material sequenced was tumor tissue. These receptor sequences come from a male donor with papillary thyroid cancer or a benign thyroid nodule (not recorded which). Some clones in this sample may be carry-over from other donors' samples.

V and J are TRBV28 and TRBJ2-7, with D possibly TRBD2 on 6 matching bases. Between the trimmed V and J ends, which lost 10 bases and 4 bases, there was a span of 14 bases. CDR3 length: 12 residues. Germline CDR1 reads MDHEN; CDR2 reads SYDVKM. CDR3 sequence: CATYLGGYEQYF. CDR3 nucleotide sequence: TGTGCCACCTACTTGGGGGGTTACGAGCAGTACTTC.

The CDR3 region has the DNA TGCGCCAGCAGCTACACCGGGACAGCCGATGAAAAACTGTTTTTT. Its translation: CASSYTGTADEKLFF. The V call is TRBV5-1, the J call TRBJ1-4; 7 bases fit TRBD1. Germline V lookup: CDR1 SGHRS, CDR2 YFSETQ. The V segment lost 3 bases and the J segment 6 bases; nucleotides outside the gene matches: 8. The length of the CDR3 is 15 residues. The entire variable domain, with the rest obtained from reference TRBV5-1 and TRBJ1-4, is as follows: KAGVTQTPRYLIKTRGQQVTLSCSPISGHRSVSWYQQTPGQGLQFLFEYFSETQRNKGNFPGRFSGRQFSNSRSEMNVSTLELGDSALYLCASSYTGTADEKLFFGSGTQLSVL.

This clone was detected a few times. The V and J genes are TRBV6-2 or TRBV6-3 and TRBJ2-7, with TRBD1 matching 7 bases. CDR1 is MNHEY, CDR2 SVGEGT, per germline. Germline trimming cut 6 bases from V and 7 bases from J; bases unmatched to any gene: 15. The CDR3 runs 15 residues. CDR3 sequence (DNA): TGTGCCAGCAGGCCCCCCCCAGGGGGTCGTGGGGAGCAGTACTTC. The encoded protein is CASRPPPGGRGEQYF.

J is TRBJ2-1 and V is TRBV27; D tentatively reads TRBD1 or TRBD2 (5 bases each). Germline CDR1 is MNHEY and CDR2 is SMNVEV (reference sequence). V gave up 3 bases and J gave up 4 bases, with 13 bases separating them. CDR3 length: 15 residues. For the CDR3, the DNA is TGTGCCAGCAGTTTTGGGGGAAAAAGGTACAATGAGCAGTTCTTC. Protein sequence: CASSFGGKRYNEQFF.

Here the CDR3 DNA reads TGTGCCAGCAGTGCACCCCCATTATACGAGCAGTACGTC. Protein product: CASSAPPLYEQYV. The rearrangement links TRBV6-1 to TRBJ2-7; D gene uncertain. With 4 bases removed from V and 4 bases from J, the gap between germline ends came to 11 bases. The CDR3 extends over 13 amino acids. CDR1 and CDR2 from the germline V gene are MNHNS and SASEGT.

The chain recombines TRBV20-1 with TRBJ2-5; TRBD2 aligns across 8 bases. Germline assignment: CDR1 DFQATT and CDR2 SNEGSKA (reference sequence). There are 15 residues in the CDR3. The V segment lost 2 bases and the J segment 5 bases; nucleotides outside the gene matches: 10. The CDR3 DNA follows: TGCAGTGCTAGAATGGGCGGGGGGTGGTTGGAGACCCAGTACTTC. It is translated as CSARMGGGWLETQYF.

This clone appeared a few times. The chain links TRBV28 to TRBJ1-2; no clear D. The CDR3 is made up of 13 amino acids. Per germline, CDR1 MDHEN and CDR2 SYDVKM. Trimming removed 2 bases at V and 3 bases at J, with 7 bases between. The CDR3 coding sequence is TGTGCCAGCAGTTTAGATCCTTACTATGGCTACACCTTC. Encoded protein: CASSLDPYYGYTF.

This clone showed up just once. The chain recombines TRBV20-1 with TRBJ2-7; 12 bases match TRBD1. This CDR3 is 13 amino acids long. Trimming at V came to 4 bases and at J to 6 bases, leaving 4 bases not matched to a gene. The germline CDR1 and CDR2 sequences are DFQATT and SNEGSKA (reference sequence). Here the CDR3 reads CSAKGTGGSEQYF. The CDR3 DNA reads TGCAGTGCTAAGGGGACAGGGGGCTCCGAGCAGTACTTC.

By sample fraction, this clone is medium-sized (0.01 to 0.1%). The rearrangement joins TRBV20-1 to TRBJ2-3, with TRBD2 matching 7 bases. This CDR3 spans 15 amino acids. J lost 3 bases, V lost 0 bases, and 6 bases had no gene match. CDR1 DFQATT and CDR2 SNEGSKA come from the germline V gene (reference sequence). The CDR3 loop is CSARDGRVATDTQYF. The CDR3 DNA sequence: TGCAGTGCTAGAGATGGGAGGGTCGCAACAGATACGCAGTATTTT.

In its sample, this clone ranks as large. This rearrangement joins TRBV25-1 to TRBJ2-2, with TRBD1 matching over 8 bases. Germline trimming cut 2 bases from V and 5 bases from J; bases unmatched to any gene: 7. The germline V gene encodes CDR1 MGHDK and CDR2 SYGVNS. The CDR3 length is 16 residues. The CDR3 coding sequence is TGTGCCAGCAGTGAACGGGGACAGGCTACTACCGGGGAGCTGTTTTTT. Amino acid sequence: CASSERGQATTGELFF.

There are a few counts of this clone. The chain joins TRBV19 to TRBJ1-2; tentatively, D is TRBD1 (6 bases). CDR3 length: 14 residues. CDR1 is LNHDA, CDR2 SQIVND, per germline (reference sequence). Trimming took off 1 base at V and 8 bases at J, with 14 bases between the two ends. In DNA, the CDR3 is TGTGCCAGTAGTATAGCGACAGGACGGGGAGGCTACACCTTC. Protein: CASSIATGRGGYTF. Full variable domain (rest looked up from reference TRBV19 and TRBJ1-2): DGGITQSPKYLFRKEGQNVTLSCEQNLNHDAMYWYRQDPGQGLRLIYYSQIVNDFQKGDIAEGYSVSREKKESFPLTVTSAQKNPTAFYLCASSIATGRGGYTFGSGTRLTVV.

This clone has a count of ten or more. The rearrangement joins TRBV20-1 to TRBJ2-5; no firm D call. The V end lost 5 bases, the J end lost 6 bases, and 13 bases lay between the germline ends. The CDR3 sequence is 12 residues long. Per the germline V gene, CDR1 is DFQATT and CDR2 is SNEGSKA (reference sequence). The CDR3 DNA is TGCAGTGCTCTCCGGGCCCGACAGACCCAGTACTTC. Amino acid sequence: CSALRARQTQYF.

This clone is deemed medium-sized. The rearrangement uses TRBV7-8 and TRBJ1-1; D perhaps matches TRBD1 (6 bases). There are 15 residues in the CDR3. Germline assignment: CDR1 SGHVS and CDR2 FQNEAQ. The germline V and J ends were trimmed by 2 bases and 6 bases, with 16 bases remaining between them. The DNA of the CDR3 is TGTGCCAGCAGCTTACAACAGGGAAAAGGCGCTGAAGCTTTCTTT. Residues: CASSLQQGKGAEAFF.

This clone is labeled medium-sized (0.01 to 0.1%). Here the CDR3 DNA reads TGTGCCAGCAGCCAAGACGAGACTGACTCCTACAATGAGCAGTTCTTC. As protein: CASSQDETDSYNEQFF. The chain has TRBV14 and TRBJ2-1; D call uncertain. The germline gives CDR1 SGHDN, CDR2 FVKESK. V dropped 0 bases and J dropped 0 bases, with 9 bases sitting between them. This CDR3 has 16 residues.

This clone qualifies as medium-sized (0.01 to 0.1%). The V call is TRBV7-3, the J call TRBJ2-2; TRBD2 aligns across 8 bases. The CDR3 is 15 residues long. Per germline, CDR1 SGHTA and CDR2 FQGTGA. With V trimmed by 8 bases and J by 4 bases, 9 bases remained unmatched. DNA of the CDR3: TGTGCCAGCTCCCGGGAGGGAGGGGGCACCGGGGAGCTGTTTTTT. Its translation is CASSREGGGTGELFF.

Remarks on this clone: A much bigger clone sits one base away, suggesting this may be a read error. The chain recombines TRBV18 with TRBJ2-1; D unclear. The CDR3 covers 13 residues. Deletions cut 3 bases from V and 5 bases from J, with 8 bases between. The germline CDR1 and CDR2 sequences are KGHSH and LQKENI. CDR3 bases: TGTGCCAGCTCACCGACGCGGAACAATGAGCAGTTCTTC. It is translated as CASSPTRNNEQFF.

This clone was counted many times. This may come from a read error, since a much larger clone is one base off. J is TRBJ1-1 and V is TRBV6-1; possible D gene TRBD1, 5 bases. Germline V CDR1 and CDR2: MNHNS, SASEGT. V lost 5 bases to trimming and J lost 1 base, with 14 bases between them. CDR3 size: 15 residues. CDR3 in DNA: TGTGCCAGCAGTCGAAGCAGGGCGGAGAACACTGAAGCTTTCTTT. It specifies CASSRSRAENTEAFF.

This clone was seen just once. The chain joins TRBV6-1 to TRBJ2-1; a weak D match, TRBD2 (6 bases). The CDR3 loop spans 15 amino acids. Germline V lookup: CDR1 MNHNS, CDR2 SASEGT. V lost 5 bases and J 7 bases, leaving 18 bases between the germline ends. The CDR3 here is CASSRQGLAMNEQFF. The CDR3 DNA follows: TGTGCCAGCAGTCGTCAGGGACTGGCAATGAATGAGCAGTTCTTC.

This clone ranks as large. The chain employs TRBV6-1 and TRBJ2-5, with D possibly matching TRBD2 (7 bases). The V end was cut by 4 bases, the J end by 5 bases, with 14 bases between. Germline CDR1 is MNHNS and CDR2 is SASEGT. The length of the CDR3 is 14 residues. Here the CDR3 reads CASSVGGGGETQYF. In DNA form, the CDR3 reads TGTGCCAGCAGTGTGGGAGGGGGTGGGGAGACCCAGTACTTC.

By sample fraction, this clone is medium-sized. The chain uses TRBV7-9 and TRBJ2-7; D perhaps matches TRBD1 (6 bases). V lost 7 bases and J lost 1, with 20 bases in between. The length of the CDR3 is 16 residues. Germline V CDR1 and CDR2: SEHNR, FQNEAQ (reference sequence). The CDR3 sequence: CASTTREGVPSYEQYF. CDR3 nucleotides: TGTGCCAGCACCACCCGTGAGGGGGTCCCGTCCTACGAGCAGTACTTC. Looking up the rest from reference TRBV7-9 and TRBJ2-7 gives the full variable domain: DTGVSQNPRHKITKRGQNVTFRCDPISEHNRLYWYRQTLGQGPEFLTYFQNEAQLEKSRLLSDRFSAERPKGSFSTLEIQRTEQGDSAMYLCASTTREGVPSYEQYFGPGTRLTVT.

The rearrangement links TRBV6-1 to TRBJ1-1; tentatively, D is TRBD1 (5 bases). This CDR3 is built from 14 residues. Trimming took 5 bases from V and 1 from J, leaving 11 bases between them. Germline CDR1 is MNHNS and CDR2 is SASEGT. The CDR3 is CASSTSGQNTEAFF. CDR3 nucleotides: TGTGCCAGCAGTACCTCGGGGCAGAACACTGAAGCTTTCTTT.

The chain has TRBV28 and TRBJ2-2, with D uncertain. Trimming removed 5 bases from V and 3 bases from J, with 7 bases in between. The germline CDR1 and CDR2 sequences are MDHEN and SYDVKM. CDR3 size: 13 residues. The CDR3 nucleotides read TGTGCCAGCAGTACTCATGACACCGGGGAGCTGTTTTTT. Translated, it gives CASSTHDTGELFF.

This rearrangement joins TRBV6-1 to TRBJ1-1; no definite D call. Trimming left V 5 bases short and J 2 bases short, with 9 bases between. The germline V gene encodes CDR1 MNHNS and CDR2 SASEGT. This CDR3 is built from 13 residues. This chain's CDR3 is CASSLLGNTEAFF. DNA for the CDR3: TGTGCCAGCAGTCTTCTGGGCAACACTGAAGCTTTCTTT.

This clone was observed a few times. This rearrangement joins TRBV6-2 or TRBV6-3 to TRBJ2-7; 12 nucleotides match TRBD2. V dropped 6 bases and J dropped 0; count of bases not matched to a gene: 6. Germline CDR1 and CDR2: MNHEY and SVGEGT. The CDR3 is made up of 16 amino acids. The CDR3 DNA reads TGTGCCAGCAGCTGGAGACTAGCGGGGGTCTCCTACGAGCAGTACTTC. This codes for CASSWRLAGVSYEQYF.

In its sample, this clone ranks as medium-sized (0.01 to 0.1%). The rearrangement joins TRBV3-1 to TRBJ2-7; D is undetermined. In germline, CDR1 is LGHDT, CDR2 YNNKEL (reference sequence). The CDR3 loop spans 11 amino acids. V dropped 3 bases and J dropped 5 bases, with 5 bases sitting between them. In nucleotides, the CDR3 is TGTGCCAGCAGCCAGGGTGACGAGCAGTACTTC. Its protein product is CASSQGDEQYF.

This chain joins TRBV27 and TRBJ2-5, with TRBD1 matching over 10 bases. Germline loops: CDR1 MNHEY, CDR2 SMNVEV (reference sequence). The V segment lost 3 bases and the J segment 0 bases; nucleotides outside the gene matches: 13. The CDR3 has 19 amino acids. CDR3 coding DNA: TGTGCCAGCAGTTTTACCCTGACAGGGGGCAGTGGGTACCAAGAGACCCAGTACTTC. Amino acids: CASSFTLTGGSGYQETQYF.

The CDR3 loop is CASQGGGTANNSPLHF. In DNA form, the CDR3 reads TGTGCCAGCCAAGGTGGCGGGACAGCAAACAATTCACCCCTCCACTTT. This chain joins TRBV6-1 and TRBJ1-6, with 7 bases aligning to TRBD1. The germline CDR1 and CDR2 sequences are MNHNS and SASEGT. Losses at the gene ends were 8 bases for V and 7 bases for J; bases not matched to a gene: 14. The CDR3 consists of 16 residues.

This clone has more than one count but fewer than ten. This rearrangement joins TRBV6-1 to TRBJ1-2, with D possibly being TRBD1 (5 bases). Deletions cut 6 bases from V and 4 bases from J, with 9 bases between. This CDR3 spans 12 amino acids. The germline gives CDR1 MNHNS, CDR2 SASEGT. The DNA for the CDR3 is TGTGCCAGCAGACAGGACGGCTATGGCTACACCTTC. As protein: CASRQDGYGYTF.

This clone was observed once. The V and J genes are TRBV7-3 and TRBJ2-7, with D possibly being TRBD2 (6 bases). CDR3 length: 14 amino acids. Trimming left V 5 bases short and J 4 bases short, with 15 bases between. Germline lookup yields CDR1 SGHTA and CDR2 FQGTGA. In DNA, the CDR3 is TGTGCCAGCAGCCCCGGGACGGGAGCATACGAGCAGTACTTC. Translating it yields CASSPGTGAYEQYF.

This clone was seen more than once but under ten times. The chain recombines TRBV12-3 or TRBV12-4 with TRBJ1-5; possible D gene TRBD1, 5 bases. V was clipped by 4 bases and J by 7 bases, with 11 bases between them. The CDR3 has 13 amino acids. The CDR3 region is CASSSPGNQPQHF. CDR3 bases: TGTGCCAGCAGTTCGCCAGGGAACCAGCCCCAGCATTTT.